This passage covers 28 T cell receptor beta chains from one sample sequenced in a study of blood T cell repertoires in COVID-19 (TCRdb year 2020). The method behind the library was the immunoSEQ multiplex PCR assay. TCRdb mirrors the immuneACCESS table, restricted to in-frame sequences. Some clones are absent from its copies; in checked studies, under half trace to an unresolved V gene, and the reason for the others is unknown. In all, the sample holds 470,000 or so clones, and approximately 85% of those were seen once. The top ten constitute approximately 2.9% of the sample. Sequencing was carried out using peripheral blood. Every receptor here comes from a human donor in a cohort sampled during active COVID-19.

V and J are TRBV7-2 and TRBJ2-3; 7 bases map to TRBD2. From germline, CDR1 is SGHTA and CDR2 FQGNSA. With 3 bases clipped from V and 0 bases from J, the junction kept 6 bases outside the gene matches. The CDR3 runs to 16 residues. CDR3 bases: TGTGCCAGCAGCTTCCTAGCGGCAGCAAGCACAGATACGCAGTATTTT. Translation gives CASSFLAAASTDTQYF.

The chain carries TRBV5-4 and TRBJ2-1; possibly TRBD2 for D (5 bases). Deletions cut 4 bases from V and 6 bases from J, with 17 bases between. The length of the CDR3 is 15 residues. Germline-derived CDR1 and CDR2 are SGHNT and YYREEE (reference sequence). The CDR3 spells CASSHIALGRNEQFF. The DNA of the CDR3 is TGTGCCAGCAGCCATATAGCGCTGGGCCGCAATGAGCAGTTCTTC. Full variable domain (remainder filled in from reference TRBV5-4 and TRBJ2-1): ETGVTQSPTHLIKTRGQQVTLRCSSQSGHNTVSWYQQALGQGPQFIFQYYREEENGRGNFPPRFSGLQFPNYSSELNVNALELDDSALYLCASSHIALGRNEQFFGPGTRLTVL.

The chain recombines TRBV11-3 with TRBJ1-2, with D tentatively TRBD1 (6 bases). The germline V gene encodes CDR1 SGHNT and CDR2 YENEEA. The germline V and J ends were trimmed by 5 bases and 4 bases, with 20 bases remaining between them. The length of the CDR3 is 16 residues. The CDR3 loop reads CASSPRGGRGAYGYTF. The DNA of the CDR3 is TGTGCCAGCAGCCCTAGGGGGGGGCGAGGGGCCTATGGCTACACCTTC.

This clone was picked up one time. The J gene is TRBJ2-1, the V gene TRBV3-1 (or the pseudogene TRBV3-2); D might be TRBD1 (6 bases). Deletions cut 1 base from V and 1 base from J, with 11 bases between. The CDR3 runs 16 residues. Germline values: CDR1 LGHDT, CDR2 YNNKEL (reference sequence). CDR3 region: CASSQGRGASYNEQFF. CDR3 in DNA: TGTGCCAGCAGCCAAGGCAGGGGCGCATCCTACAATGAGCAGTTCTTC.

The V call is TRBV18, the J call TRBJ2-3; unclear D gene. The V and J ends lost 3 bases and 6 bases respectively, with 10 bases between them. This CDR3 spans 13 amino acids. Germline CDR1 reads KGHSH; CDR2 reads LQKENI. The CDR3 sequence is CASSPPVPDTQYF. In DNA, the CDR3 is TGTGCCAGCTCACCCCCGGTCCCGGATACGCAGTATTTT.

This clone was picked up a small number of times. This chain uses TRBV4-1 with TRBJ1-4, with a tentative D call TRBD1 (5 bases). Trimming removed 0 bases from V and 8 bases from J, with 19 bases in between. Germline V lookup: CDR1 MGHRA, CDR2 YSYEKL. The CDR3 has 17 residues. The CDR3 loop is CASSQERGDSRVEKLFF. The CDR3 coding sequence is TGCGCCAGCAGCCAAGAAAGAGGAGACAGCCGAGTGGAAAAACTGTTTTTT.

This chain uses TRBV7-3 with TRBJ1-1; unclear D gene. In germline, CDR1 is SGHTA, CDR2 FQGTGA. The CDR3 length is 15 residues. V was clipped by 1 base and J by 1 base, with 10 bases between them. The DNA of the CDR3 is TGTGCCAGCAGCTTAAGGAGGTATCCGAACACTGAAGCTTTCTTT. This gives the protein CASSLRRYPNTEAFF.

The V call is TRBV11-2, the J call TRBJ1-6, with D possibly TRBD1 on 6 matching bases. This CDR3 is 14 amino acids long. Trimming left V 0 bases short and J 10 bases short, with 10 bases between. Germline V CDR1 and CDR2: SGHAT, FQNNGV. CDR3 in amino acids: CASSLDNRDSPLHF. The CDR3 DNA reads as TGTGCCAGCAGCTTAGATAACAGGGACTCACCCCTCCACTTT. The variable domain in full, completed from reference TRBV11-2 and TRBJ1-6, reads EAGVAQSPRYKIIEKRQSVAFWCNPISGHATLYWYQQILGQGPKLLIQFQNNGVVDDSQLPKDRFSAERLKGVDSTLKIQPAKLEDSAVYLCASSLDNRDSPLHFGNGTRLTVT.

The V gene is TRBV7-3, the J gene TRBJ2-1; 7 positions agree with TRBD2. Germline values: CDR1 SGHTA, CDR2 FQGTGA. V lost 5 bases and J lost 5; bases outside the gene matches: 9. This CDR3 region has 15 residues. CDR3 sequence: CASSQLAISDNEQFF. Written as DNA, the CDR3 is TGTGCCAGCAGCCAACTAGCGATATCAGACAATGAGCAGTTCTTC.

V gene TRBV2 combines with J gene TRBJ1-2, with D tentatively TRBD1 (5 bases). The CDR3 runs to 14 residues. Trimming pared 2 bases from V and 4 bases from J, leaving 11 bases between. Germline lookup yields CDR1 SNHLY and CDR2 FYNNEI. The CDR3 region is CASSESSGFYGYTF. CDR3 DNA sequence: TGTGCCAGCAGTGAATCTTCAGGGTTCTATGGCTACACCTTC.

V gene TRBV27 combines with J gene TRBJ1-2, with a tentative D call TRBD1 (5 bases). CDR1 and CDR2 from the germline V gene are MNHEY and SMNVEV (reference sequence). This CDR3 contains 13 residues. Trimming stripped 6 bases from V and 4 bases from J, with 12 bases between. The CDR3 DNA follows: TGTGCCAGCAGCCTGGGGGGGGGCTATGGCTACACCTTC. Its translation is CASSLGGGYGYTF.

The chain is built from TRBV7-2 and TRBJ2-2, with TRBD2 as a possible D gene (5 bases). The CDR3 length is 16 residues. The germline V and J ends were trimmed by 2 bases and 5 bases, with 15 bases remaining between them. From germline, CDR1 is SGHTA and CDR2 FQGNSA. For the CDR3, the DNA is TGTGCCAGCAGCTTACTTGGGCTAGCTGGGACCGGGGAGCTGTTTTTT. It translates to CASSLLGLAGTGELFF.

The chain links TRBV4-3 to TRBJ2-3; a weak D match, TRBD1 (6 bases). Germline V lookup: CDR1 LGHNA, CDR2 YSLEER. This CDR3 contains 16 residues. Trimming took off 0 bases at V and 4 bases at J, with 14 bases between the two ends. CDR3 coding DNA: TGCGCCAGCAGCCAAGATAGGAGCACAGGGCCAGATACGCAGTATTTT. Translating gives CASSQDRSTGPDTQYF.

The chain employs TRBV24-1 and TRBJ1-5; 10 positions match TRBD1. The CDR3 is made up of 16 amino acids. Germline V gives CDR1 KGHDR, CDR2 SFDVKD. The J segment lost 2 bases and the V segment lost 7 bases, leaving 7 bases of the junction unmatched. The CDR3 DNA is TGTGCCACCAGCTATGACAGGGGGCGAGGCAATCAGCCCCAGCATTTT. Translating it yields CATSYDRGRGNQPQHF.

V usage is TRBV19 and J usage is TRBJ2-7, with D tentatively TRBD2 (6 bases). V was trimmed by 3 bases and J by 0 bases, leaving 12 bases between them. The CDR3 is 15 amino acids. Germline V gene lookup returns CDR1 LNHDA and CDR2 SQIVND (reference sequence). The CDR3: CASSISHGSSYEQYF. DNA of the CDR3: TGTGCCAGTAGTATTTCGCACGGGAGCTCCTACGAGCAGTACTTC.

CDR3 amino acids: CASSYSRDRGEKLFF. In DNA, the CDR3 is TGTGCCAGCAGTTACTCGCGGGACAGGGGGGAAAAACTGTTTTTT. The gene calls are TRBV6-5 and TRBJ1-4; TRBD1 matches at 11 bases. There are 15 residues in the CDR3. Germline V lookup: CDR1 MNHEY, CDR2 SVGAGI. V was pared by 0 bases and J by 8 bases, with 2 bases of the junction left unmatched.

This clone showed up many times. The chain carries TRBV19 and TRBJ2-1; 9 bases agree with TRBD2. V lost 4 bases and J lost 4; bases outside the gene matches: 11. The CDR3 spans 17 residues. The V gene's germline CDR1 is LNHDA and CDR2 SQIVND (reference sequence). CDR3 bases: TGTGCCAGTAGTAGTCCTAGGCCTAGCGGGGTTTACAATGAGCAGTTCTTC. Protein product: CASSSPRPSGVYNEQFF.

V is TRBV18 and J is TRBJ1-1, with a tentative D call TRBD1 (5 bases). Germline CDR1 KGHSH, CDR2 LQKENI. The V gene lost 3 bases and the J gene lost 0 bases, with 11 bases spanning the gap. The CDR3 covers 15 residues. The CDR3 nucleotides are TGTGCCAGCTCACCGGGACGGACTATGAACACTGAAGCTTTCTTT. It is translated as CASSPGRTMNTEAFF.

The V call is TRBV5-1, the J call TRBJ2-5, with 10 bases that match TRBD2. The CDR3 is 14 residues long. V lost 4 bases to trimming and J lost 6 bases; unmatched junction nucleotides: 6. Germline CDR1 reads SGHRS; CDR2 reads YFSETQ. CDR3 amino acids: CASSAGLAEKTQYF. CDR3 sequence (DNA): TGCGCCAGCAGCGCTGGACTAGCGGAAAAGACCCAGTACTTC.

On this clone: The conserved phenylalanine or tryptophan is not found at the CDR3 terminus, so this likely reflects a read error. It is unclear where the CDR3 begins or ends on the DNA, so no DNA is shown, and the CDR3 is as TCRdb lists it. The chain combines TRBV27 with TRBJ2-7; the table's D gene call, TRBD2, was not cross checked with the DNA. Germline-derived CDR1 and CDR2 are MNHEY and SMNVEV (reference sequence). Ends included, the CDR3 has 15 residues. This CDR3 is CASSHPRWTSGLLEI.

The chain carries TRBV5-1 and TRBJ1-6; D is possibly TRBD1 (5 bases). This CDR3 region has 14 residues. Looked up from germline, CDR1 is SGHRS and CDR2 is YFSETQ. V was shortened by 5 bases and J by 7 bases, with 13 bases between the two germline ends. The CDR3 DNA is TGCGCCAGCAGATTTAGGGGCTCAAATTCACCCCTCCACTTT. This sequence encodes CASRFRGSNSPLHF.

This clone was counted a few times. The chain links TRBV4-1 to TRBJ1-1; 7 nucleotides agree with TRBD1. This CDR3 is 17 amino acids long. Germline V gene data show CDR1 as MGHRA and CDR2 as YSYEKL. Trimming at V came to 1 base and at J to 1 base, leaving 9 bases not matched to a gene. For the CDR3, the DNA is TGCGCCAGCAGCCAAGGCCGACCGGGACAGACGAACACTGAAGCTTTCTTT. This codes for CASSQGRPGQTNTEAFF.

V is TRBV11-2 and J is TRBJ2-3; D may be TRBD1 (6 bases). The germline V and J ends were trimmed by 8 bases and 15 bases, with 18 bases remaining between them. Germline V gene data show CDR1 as SGHAT and CDR2 as FQNNGV. This CDR3 contains 11 residues. The CDR3 loop is CASSPGHPKYF. The CDR3 coding sequence is TGTGCCAGCTCGCCGGGACACCCGAAATATTTT.

The J gene is TRBJ2-2, the V gene TRBV30; D possibly corresponds to TRBD2 (6 bases). The CDR3 sequence is 15 residues long. The V end was cut by 7 bases, the J end by 1 base, with 16 bases between. In germline, CDR1 is GTSNPN, CDR2 SVGIG (reference sequence). DNA of the CDR3: TGTGCCTCCCCTGGAGGGAGTAGGAACACCGGGGAGCTGTTTTTT. Translating it yields CASPGGSRNTGELFF.

The genes are TRBV9 and TRBJ1-1; D may be TRBD1 (6 bases). This CDR3 contains 15 residues. V gave up 4 bases and J gave up 1 base, with 14 bases separating them. CDR1 and CDR2 from the germline V gene are SGDLS and YYNGEE. CDR3 nucleotides: TGTGCCAGCAGCCCCCGGTGGGGGCCGAACACTGAAGCTTTCTTT. Protein: CASSPRWGPNTEAFF. The full variable domain, rest sourced from reference TRBV9 and TRBJ1-1, is DSGVTQTPKHLITATGQRVTLRCSPRSGDLSVYWYQQSLDQGLQFLIQYYNGEERAKGNILERFSAQQFPDLHSELNLSSLELGDSALYFCASSPRWGPNTEAFFGQGTRLTVV.

The V gene is TRBV29-1, the J gene TRBJ1-4; 10 positions agree with TRBD1. CDR1 and CDR2 from the germline V gene are SQVTM and ANQGSEA. J lost 8 bases, V lost 5 bases, and 14 bases had no gene match. CDR3 length: 16 residues. This CDR3 is CSVRGGTGESSEKLFF. Written as DNA, the CDR3 is TGCAGCGTTCGAGGAGGGACAGGGGAGAGTTCCGAAAAACTGTTTTTT.

This chain links TRBV28 with TRBJ1-1, with a possible D match to TRBD1 (5 bases). The CDR3 extends over 15 amino acids. Between the trimmed V and J ends, which lost 3 bases and 3 bases, there was a span of 14 bases. Germline V gives CDR1 MDHEN, CDR2 SYDVKM. The CDR3 DNA reads as TGTGCCAGCAGTTTCGAGATTCCGGGGGACACTGAAGCTTTCTTT. This encodes CASSFEIPGDTEAFF.

The chain is built from TRBV7-9 and TRBJ2-7, with TRBD2 as a possible D gene (5 bases). This CDR3 has 13 amino acids. Trimming stripped 5 bases from V and 7 bases from J, with 15 bases between. CDR1 and CDR2 from the germline V gene are SEHNR and FQNEAQ (reference sequence). The CDR3 here is CASSQDSRGEQYF. The CDR3 DNA sequence: TGTGCCAGCAGCCAGGACTCCCGAGGGGAGCAGTACTTC. Supplemented by reference TRBV7-9 and TRBJ2-7, the full variable domain reads DTGVSQNPRHKITKRGQNVTFRCDPISEHNRLYWYRQTLGQGPEFLTYFQNEAQLEKSRLLSDRFSAERPKGSFSTLEIQRTEQGDSAMYLCASSQDSRGEQYFGPGTRLTVT.